A selection of T cell receptor beta chains follows, all from one sample in a study of T cell responses to AZD1222 COVID-19 vaccine. Clones were read by immunoSEQ multiplex PCR, and TCRdb kept only the in-frame ones, dropping some. The data show around 150,000 clones, with about 93% seen just once and 6% to 7.5% held by the top ten. The specimen was peripheral blood, collected 28 days after the second AZD1222 dose. These receptors originate from an adult who received the AZD1222 COVID-19 vaccine. The CDR3 runs from the conserved cysteine through the conserved F or W. A D gene is named only where the DNA matches it firmly. Part of the rows lack a size; the others show once, few, many or a class for expanded clones.

abundance	v_gene	d_gene	j_gene	CDR3aa	CDR3nt
.	TRBV6-5	TRBD1	TRBJ1-1	CASRILDRVNTEAFF	TGTGCCAGCAGGATCCTGGACAGGGTTAACACTGAAGCTTTCTTT
few	TRBV18	TRBD1	TRBJ1-2	CASSPRQGANYGYTF	TGTGCCAGCTCACCTCGACAGGGAGCTAACTATGGCTACACCTTC
.	TRBV5-1	TRBD2	TRBJ2-1	CASTSRAGGPNEQFF	TGCGCCAGCACCTCTAGGGCGGGGGGGCCAAATGAGCAGTTCTTC
.	TRBV30	.	TRBJ1-2	CAWSGGPYGYTF	TGTGCCTGGAGTGGAGGGCCCTATGGCTACACCTTC
.	TRBV10-1	TRBD2	TRBJ2-7	CASSETSGGSYEQYF	TGCGCCAGCAGTGAAACTAGCGGGGGAAGCTACGAGCAGTACTTC
.	TRBV10-3	.	TRBJ1-1	CAISESGGMNTEAFF	TGTGCCATCAGTGAGTCCGGCGGAATGAACACTGAAGCTTTCTTT
.	TRBV30	.	TRBJ2-7	CAWSPKGGPTEEQYF	TGTGCCTGGAGCCCGAAGGGGGGGCCCACGGAAGAGCAGTACTTC
.	TRBV28	TRBD1	TRBJ1-4	CASSSETGSNEKLFF	TGTGCCAGCAGTTCGGAGACAGGGAGTAATGAAAAACTGTTTTTT
.	TRBV7-8	.	TRBJ2-1	CASSLDIGFHNEQFF	TGTGCCAGCAGCTTAGACATTGGCTTTCACAATGAGCAGTTCTTC
.	TRBV4-1	.	TRBJ1-2	CASSQVPENGYTF	TGCGCCAGCAGCCAAGTGCCGGAAAACGGCTACACCTTC
.	TRBV6-1	.	TRBJ1-2	CASSDKGVNYGYTF	TGTGCCAGCAGTGATAAGGGGGTGAACTATGGCTACACCTTC
.	TRBV19	.	TRBJ1-1	CASSIVAEAFF	TGTGCCAGTAGTATAGTGGCAGAAGCTTTCTTT
.	TRBV11-2	.	TRBJ1-2	CASSLGREYGYTF	TGTGCCAGCAGCTTAGGCAGGGAATATGGCTACACCTTC
.	TRBV7-2	.	TRBJ2-5	CASSFIRGLSQETQYF	TGTGCCAGCAGCTTTATTCGGGGGTTGAGCCAAGAGACCCAGTACTTC
.	TRBV7-9	.	TRBJ2-4	CASSVGLLAKNIQYF	TGTGCCAGCAGCGTTGGGCTCCTAGCCAAAAACATTCAGTACTTC
.	TRBV6-2/TRBV6-3	.	TRBJ2-3	CASSRDSAADTQYF	TGTGCCAGCAGCAGAGACAGTGCGGCAGATACGCAGTATTTT
.	TRBV19	.	TRBJ1-1	CASRPPAGGEAFF	TGTGCCAGTAGACCCCCGGCGGGGGGTGAAGCTTTCTTT
.	TRBV19	.	TRBJ1-5	CASSIRPDSNQPQHF	TGTGCCAGTAGTATAAGGCCAGATAGCAATCAGCCCCAGCATTTT
.	TRBV6-5	.	TRBJ2-5	CASSYGPRGQETQYF	TGTGCCAGCAGTTACGGCCCGCGGGGCCAAGAGACCCAGTACTTC
.	TRBV18	TRBD1	TRBJ1-1	CASSSTTGVDTEAFF	TGTGCCAGCTCATCTACGACAGGGGTTGACACTGAAGCTTTCTTT
.	TRBV6-6	TRBD1	TRBJ1-2	CASSARDSLNYGYTF	TGTGCCAGCAGCGCTAGGGACAGCCTTAACTATGGCTACACCTTC
.	TRBV18	.	TRBJ2-6	CASSPIRGLLKANVLTF	TGTGCCAGCTCCCCTATCCGGGGGCTACTGAAGGCCAACGTCCTGACTTTC
.	TRBV19	.	TRBJ1-1	CASTPAGTNTEAFF	TGTGCCAGTACCCCGGCGGGAACGAACACTGAAGCTTTCTTT
.	TRBV7-2	.	TRBJ2-3	CASSLGVATDTQYF	TGTGCCAGCAGCCTAGGCGTGGCGACAGATACGCAGTATTTT
.	TRBV7-9	.	TRBJ2-3	CASSSVAGTDTQYF	TGTGCCAGCAGCTCAGTTGCAGGCACAGATACGCAGTATTTT
.	TRBV6-6	.	TRBJ1-5	CASSYPNQGNNQPQHF	TGTGCCAGCAGTTACCCCAATCAGGGAAACAATCAGCCCCAGCATTTT
.	TRBV11-3	TRBD2	TRBJ2-7	CASSWGGTSGVDEQYF	TGTGCCAGCAGCTGGGGAGGGACTAGCGGGGTAGACGAGCAGTACTTC
.	TRBV24-1	.	TRBJ1-5	CATSGTSVAPQPQHF	TGTGCCACCAGTGGGACGTCCGTCGCCCCTCAGCCCCAGCATTTT
.	TRBV7-2	.	TRBJ1-5	CASSEGSSGNQPQHF	TGTGCCAGCAGCGAGGGGAGTTCTGGCAATCAGCCCCAGCATTTT
.	TRBV3-1/TRBV3-2	.	TRBJ1-6	CASNTGSNSPLHF	TGTGCCAGTAATACGGGGTCCAATTCACCCCTCCACTTT
.	TRBV6-5	TRBD1	TRBJ1-1	CASSYGTGGTEAFF	TGTGCCAGCAGTTACGGGACAGGGGGCACTGAAGCTTTCTTT
.	TRBV7-6	.	TRBJ2-7	CASSLVPADYEQYF	TGTGCCAGCAGCTTAGTGCCCGCTGACTACGAGCAGTACTTC
.	TRBV5-1	.	TRBJ1-1	CASSPQGQDTEAFF	TGCGCCAGCAGTCCACAGGGACAAGACACTGAAGCTTTCTTT
once	TRBV19	.	TRBJ1-5	CASKGEKVSNQPQHF	TGTGCCAGTAAGGGTGAAAAGGTCTCCAATCAGCCCCAGCATTTT
once	TRBV6-5	.	TRBJ1-5	CASNLRQYSNQPQHF	TGTGCCAGCAACCTACGACAGTACAGCAATCAGCCCCAGCATTTT